This record looks at one T cell receptor beta chain sequence and its context. The sample is drawn from a study of control samples from healthy donors and cancer patients. The CDR3 is 20 residues long. Profiled with immunoSEQ multiplex PCR; TCRdb holds only in-frame clones, not every one. The sample consists of 100,000 to 150,000 clones, 92% of them appearing once. The TCR was taken from a woman aged 45-60 years in good health. The chain links TRBV21-1 to TRBJ2-1; the table's D call, TRBD2, has no DNA check behind it. TRBV21-1 is a known pseudogene. Sequencing was performed on blood. Here the CDR3 reads CASSKAWASGGAPLYNEQFF. In nucleotides, the CDR3 is TGTGCCAGCAGCAAAGCGTGGGCTAGCGGGGGGGCCCCACTCTACAATGAGCAGTTCTTC.